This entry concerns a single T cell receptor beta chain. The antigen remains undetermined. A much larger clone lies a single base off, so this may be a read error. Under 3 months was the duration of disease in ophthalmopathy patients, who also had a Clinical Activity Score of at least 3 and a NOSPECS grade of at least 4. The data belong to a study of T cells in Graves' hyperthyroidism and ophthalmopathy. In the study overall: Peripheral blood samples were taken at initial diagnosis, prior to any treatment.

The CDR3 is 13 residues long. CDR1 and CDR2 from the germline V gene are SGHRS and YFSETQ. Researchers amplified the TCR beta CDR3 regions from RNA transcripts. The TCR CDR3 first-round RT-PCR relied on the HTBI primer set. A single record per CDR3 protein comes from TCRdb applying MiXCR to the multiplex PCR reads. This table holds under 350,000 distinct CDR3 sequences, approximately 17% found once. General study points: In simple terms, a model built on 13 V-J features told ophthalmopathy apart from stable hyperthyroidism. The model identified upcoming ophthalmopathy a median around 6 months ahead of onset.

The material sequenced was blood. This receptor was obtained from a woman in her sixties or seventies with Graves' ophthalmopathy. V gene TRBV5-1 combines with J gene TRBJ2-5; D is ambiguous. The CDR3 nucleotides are TGCGCCAGCAACTTGGGCAGTGAAGAGACCCAGTACTTC. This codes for CASNLGSEETQYF.